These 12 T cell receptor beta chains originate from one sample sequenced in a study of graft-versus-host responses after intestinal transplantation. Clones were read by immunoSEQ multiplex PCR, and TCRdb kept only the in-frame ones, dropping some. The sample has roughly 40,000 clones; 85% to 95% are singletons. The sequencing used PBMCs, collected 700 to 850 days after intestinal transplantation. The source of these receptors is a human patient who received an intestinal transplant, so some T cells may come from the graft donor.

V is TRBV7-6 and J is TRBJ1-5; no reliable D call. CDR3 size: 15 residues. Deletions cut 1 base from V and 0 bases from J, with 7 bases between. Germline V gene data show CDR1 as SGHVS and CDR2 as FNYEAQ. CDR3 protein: CASSLEADSNQPQHF. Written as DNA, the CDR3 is TGTGCCAGCAGCTTAGAGGCAGATAGCAATCAGCCCCAGCATTTT.

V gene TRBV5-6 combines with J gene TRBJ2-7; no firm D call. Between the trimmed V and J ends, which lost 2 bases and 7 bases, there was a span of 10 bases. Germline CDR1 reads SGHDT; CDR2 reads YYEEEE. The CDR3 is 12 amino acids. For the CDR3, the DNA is TGTGCCAGCAGCTTCTTGGGTCTGGAGCAGTACTTC. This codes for CASSFLGLEQYF.

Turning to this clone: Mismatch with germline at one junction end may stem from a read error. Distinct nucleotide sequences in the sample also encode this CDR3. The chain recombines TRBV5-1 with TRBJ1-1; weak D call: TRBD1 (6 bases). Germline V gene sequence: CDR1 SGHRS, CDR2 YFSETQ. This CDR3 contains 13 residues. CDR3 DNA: TGCGCCAGCAGTTACGGGGACAACACCGAAGCTTTCTTT. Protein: CASSYGDNTEAFF. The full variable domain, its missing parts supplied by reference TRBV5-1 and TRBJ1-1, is KAGVTQTPRYLIKTRGQQVTLSCSPISGHRSVSWYQQTPGQGLQFLFEYFSETQRNKGNFPGRFSGRQFSNSRSEMNVSTLELGDSALYLCASSYGDNTEAFFGQGTRLTVV.

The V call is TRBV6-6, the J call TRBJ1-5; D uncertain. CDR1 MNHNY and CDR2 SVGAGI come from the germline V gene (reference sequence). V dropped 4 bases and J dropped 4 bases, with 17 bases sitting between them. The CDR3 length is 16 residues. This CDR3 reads CASSSPLMALNQPQHF. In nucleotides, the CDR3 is TGTGCCAGCAGTTCCCCATTGATGGCCCTAAATCAGCCCCAGCATTTT.

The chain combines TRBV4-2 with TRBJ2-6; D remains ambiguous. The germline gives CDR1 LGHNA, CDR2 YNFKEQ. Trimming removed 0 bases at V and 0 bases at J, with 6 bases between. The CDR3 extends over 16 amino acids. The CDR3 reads CASSQERSSGANVLTF. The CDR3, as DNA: TGTGCCAGCAGCCAAGAGCGGAGCTCTGGGGCCAACGTCCTGACTTTC.

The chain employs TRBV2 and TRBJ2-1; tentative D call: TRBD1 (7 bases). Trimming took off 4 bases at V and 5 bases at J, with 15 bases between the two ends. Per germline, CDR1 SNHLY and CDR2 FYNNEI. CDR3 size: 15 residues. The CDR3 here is CASSVRQGEDNEQFF. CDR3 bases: TGTGCCAGCAGTGTGCGGCAGGGGGAGGACAATGAGCAGTTCTTC. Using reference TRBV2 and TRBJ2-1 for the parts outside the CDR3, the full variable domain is EPEVTQTPSHQVTQMGQEVILRCVPISNHLYFYWYRQILGQKVEFLVSFYNNEISEKSEIFDDQFSVERPDGSNFTLKIRSTKLEDSAMYFCASSVRQGEDNEQFFGPGTRLTVL.

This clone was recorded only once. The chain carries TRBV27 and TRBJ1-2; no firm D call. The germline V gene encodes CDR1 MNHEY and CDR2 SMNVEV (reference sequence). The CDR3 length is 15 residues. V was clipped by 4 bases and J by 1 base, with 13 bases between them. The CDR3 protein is CASSSHSTDNYGYTF. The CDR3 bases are TGTGCCAGCAGTTCCCACTCCACTGATAACTATGGCTACACCTTC.

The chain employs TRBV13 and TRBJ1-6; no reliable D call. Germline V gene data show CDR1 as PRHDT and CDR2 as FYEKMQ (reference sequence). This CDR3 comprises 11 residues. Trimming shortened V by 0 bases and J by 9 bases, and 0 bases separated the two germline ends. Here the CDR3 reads CASSLGSPLHF. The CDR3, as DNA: TGTGCCAGCAGCTTAGGTTCACCCCTCCACTTT.

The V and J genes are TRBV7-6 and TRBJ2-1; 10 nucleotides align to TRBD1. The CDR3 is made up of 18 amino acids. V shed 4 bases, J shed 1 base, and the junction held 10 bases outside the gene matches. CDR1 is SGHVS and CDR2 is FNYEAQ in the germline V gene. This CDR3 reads CASSSGAGQGVSYNEQFF. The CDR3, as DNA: TGTGCCAGCAGCTCCGGAGCCGGACAGGGGGTGTCCTACAATGAGCAGTTCTTC.

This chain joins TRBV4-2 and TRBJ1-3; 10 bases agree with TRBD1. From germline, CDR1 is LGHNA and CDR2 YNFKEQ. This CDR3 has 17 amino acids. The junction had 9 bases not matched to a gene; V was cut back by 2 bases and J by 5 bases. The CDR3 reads CASSQTPPGQGRNTIYF. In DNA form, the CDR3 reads TGTGCCAGCAGCCAAACGCCCCCGGGACAGGGGAGAAACACCATATATTTT.

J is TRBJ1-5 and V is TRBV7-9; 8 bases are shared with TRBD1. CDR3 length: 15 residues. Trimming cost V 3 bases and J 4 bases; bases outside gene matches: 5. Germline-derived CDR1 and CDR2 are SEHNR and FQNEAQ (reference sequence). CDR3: CASSLGGQGNQPQHF. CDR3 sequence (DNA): TGTGCCAGCAGCTTGGGTGGACAGGGTAATCAGCCCCAGCATTTT.

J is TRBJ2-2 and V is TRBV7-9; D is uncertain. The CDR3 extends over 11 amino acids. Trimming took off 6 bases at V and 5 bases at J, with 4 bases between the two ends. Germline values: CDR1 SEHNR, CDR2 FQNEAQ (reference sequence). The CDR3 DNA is TGTGCCAGCAGAAAGACCGGGGAGCTGTTTTTT. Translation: CASRKTGELFF.